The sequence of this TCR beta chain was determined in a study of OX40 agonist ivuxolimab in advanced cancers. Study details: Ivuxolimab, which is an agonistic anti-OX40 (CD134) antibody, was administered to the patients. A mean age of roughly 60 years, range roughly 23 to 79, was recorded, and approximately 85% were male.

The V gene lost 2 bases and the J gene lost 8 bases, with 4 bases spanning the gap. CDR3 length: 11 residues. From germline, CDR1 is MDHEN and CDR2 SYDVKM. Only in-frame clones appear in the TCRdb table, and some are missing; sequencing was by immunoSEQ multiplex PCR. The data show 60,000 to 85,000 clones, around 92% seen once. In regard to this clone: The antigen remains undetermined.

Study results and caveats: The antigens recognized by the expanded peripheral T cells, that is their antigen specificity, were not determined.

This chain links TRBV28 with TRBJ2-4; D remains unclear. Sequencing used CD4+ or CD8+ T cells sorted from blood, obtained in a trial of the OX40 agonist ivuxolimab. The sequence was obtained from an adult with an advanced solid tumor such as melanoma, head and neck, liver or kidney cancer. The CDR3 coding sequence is TGTGCCAGCAGTTTAAGGCACATTCAGTACTTC. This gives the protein CASSLRHIQYF.